The clone carrying this T cell receptor (beta chain) came up many times. Its matching antigen is unknown. This record comes from a study of CD8 T cells in ankylosing spondylitis. Study results and caveats: Enrichment of disease-linked clones was reportedly significant in matched ankylosing spondylitis synovial fluid.

This CDR3 is 17 amino acids long. Germline CDR1 is DFQATT and CDR2 is SNEGSKA (reference sequence). V lost 5 bases, J lost 4 bases, and 12 bases stayed unmatched. Quantitative molecular-barcoded 5'-RACE generated the TCR beta libraries. MiXCR, run by TCRdb on the 5' RACE reads, gives a single entry per CDR3 protein. The sample holds 150,000 to 200,000 distinct CDR3 sequences; over 10% are singletons and the top ten take about 11%. Sequencing was carried out using blood, either unsorted or a sorted T cell fraction (not recorded which). The chain carries TRBV20-1 and TRBJ2-5, with TRBD2 matching 14 bases. This receptor was taken from a female donor with ankylosing spondylitis or in good health (not recorded which). CDR3 coding DNA: TGCAGTGCTGCCAGACTAGCGGGAGGGCCAGGTAGAGAGACCCAGTACTTC. Translation: CSAARLAGGPGRETQYF.